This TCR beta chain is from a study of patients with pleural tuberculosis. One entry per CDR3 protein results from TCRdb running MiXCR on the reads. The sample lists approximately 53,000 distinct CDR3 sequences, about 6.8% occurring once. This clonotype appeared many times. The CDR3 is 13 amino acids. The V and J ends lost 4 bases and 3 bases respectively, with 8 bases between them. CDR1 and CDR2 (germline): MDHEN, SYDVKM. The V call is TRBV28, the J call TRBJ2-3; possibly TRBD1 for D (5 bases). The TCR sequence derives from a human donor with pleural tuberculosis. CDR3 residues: CASSSDTTDTQYF. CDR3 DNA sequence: TGTGCCAGCAGTTCGGACACGACAGATACGCAGTATTTT.